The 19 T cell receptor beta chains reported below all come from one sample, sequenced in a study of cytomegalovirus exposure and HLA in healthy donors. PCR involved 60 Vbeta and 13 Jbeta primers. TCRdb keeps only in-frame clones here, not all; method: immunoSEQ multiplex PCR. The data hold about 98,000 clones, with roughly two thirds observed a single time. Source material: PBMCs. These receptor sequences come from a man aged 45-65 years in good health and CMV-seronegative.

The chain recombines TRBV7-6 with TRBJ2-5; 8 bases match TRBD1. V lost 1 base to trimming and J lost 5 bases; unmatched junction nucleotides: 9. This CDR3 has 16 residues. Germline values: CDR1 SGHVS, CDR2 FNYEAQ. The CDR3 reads CASSLGVGRGHETQYF. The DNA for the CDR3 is TGTGCCAGCAGCTTAGGGGTGGGCAGGGGGCATGAGACCCAGTACTTC.

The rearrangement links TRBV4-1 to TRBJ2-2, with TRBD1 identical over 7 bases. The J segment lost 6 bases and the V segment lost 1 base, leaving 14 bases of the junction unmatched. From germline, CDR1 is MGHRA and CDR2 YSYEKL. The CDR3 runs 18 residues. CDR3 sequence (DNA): TGCGCCAGCAGCCAAGGGGTAGATAGGGGGCTGGGTTCCGGGGAGCTGTTTTTT. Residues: CASSQGVDRGLGSGELFF.

CDR3 protein: CASRSNLETEAFF. Written as DNA, the CDR3 is TGTGCCAGCAGATCTAACTTAGAGACTGAAGCTTTCTTT. The genes are TRBV28 and TRBJ1-1; D gene uncertain. CDR1 is MDHEN, CDR2 SYDVKM, per germline. The CDR3 has 13 residues. Trimming took off 6 bases at V and 5 bases at J, with 13 bases between the two ends. Combining the CDR3 with reference TRBV28 and TRBJ1-1 gives the whole variable domain DVKVTQSSRYLVKRTGEKVFLECVQDMDHENMFWYRQDPGLGLRLIYFSYDVKMKEKGDIPEGYSVSREKKERFSLILESASTNQTSMYLCASRSNLETEAFFGQGTRLTVV.

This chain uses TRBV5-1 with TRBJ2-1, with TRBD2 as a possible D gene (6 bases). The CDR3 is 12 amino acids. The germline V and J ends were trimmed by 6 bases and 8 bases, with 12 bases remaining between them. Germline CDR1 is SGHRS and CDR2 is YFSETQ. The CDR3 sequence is CASKYPSDEQFF. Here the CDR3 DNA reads TGCGCCAGCAAATACCCTAGCGATGAGCAGTTCTTC.

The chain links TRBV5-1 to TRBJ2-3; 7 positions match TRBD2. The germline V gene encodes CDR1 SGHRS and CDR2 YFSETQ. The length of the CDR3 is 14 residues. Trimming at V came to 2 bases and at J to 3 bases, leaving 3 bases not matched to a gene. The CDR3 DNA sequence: TGCGCCAGCAGCTTAGGGCGGGGGACAGATACGCAGTATTTT. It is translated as CASSLGRGTDTQYF.

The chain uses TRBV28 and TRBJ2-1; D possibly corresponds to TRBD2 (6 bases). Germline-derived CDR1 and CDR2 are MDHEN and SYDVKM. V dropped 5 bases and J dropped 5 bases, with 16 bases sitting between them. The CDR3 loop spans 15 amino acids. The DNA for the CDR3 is TGTGCCAGCAGTCCATCAGCGGGCCTCGACAATGAGCAGTTCTTC. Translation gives CASSPSAGLDNEQFF.

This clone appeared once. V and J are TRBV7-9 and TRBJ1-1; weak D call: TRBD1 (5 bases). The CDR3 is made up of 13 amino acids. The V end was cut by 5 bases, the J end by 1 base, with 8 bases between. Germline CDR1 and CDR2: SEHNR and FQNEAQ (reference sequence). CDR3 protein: CASSRQTNTEAFF. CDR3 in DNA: TGTGCCAGCAGCCGACAGACGAACACTGAAGCTTTCTTT.

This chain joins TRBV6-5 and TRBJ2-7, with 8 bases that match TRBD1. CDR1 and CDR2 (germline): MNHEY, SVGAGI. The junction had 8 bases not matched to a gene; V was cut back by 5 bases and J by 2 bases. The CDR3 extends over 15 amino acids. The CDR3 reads CASSIRQGIAYEQYF. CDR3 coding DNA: TGTGCCAGCAGTATACGACAGGGGATCGCCTACGAGCAGTACTTC.

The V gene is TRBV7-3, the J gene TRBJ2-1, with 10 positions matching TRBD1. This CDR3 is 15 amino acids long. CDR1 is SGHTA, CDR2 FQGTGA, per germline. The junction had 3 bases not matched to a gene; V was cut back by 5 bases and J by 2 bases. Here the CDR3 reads CASSTTGGTYNEQFF. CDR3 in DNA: TGTGCCAGCAGCACGACAGGGGGCACCTACAATGAGCAGTTCTTC.

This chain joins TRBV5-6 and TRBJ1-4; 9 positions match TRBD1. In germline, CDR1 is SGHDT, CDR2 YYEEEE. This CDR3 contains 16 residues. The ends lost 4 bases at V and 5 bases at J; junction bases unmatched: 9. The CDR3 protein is CASSPETGTGNEKLFF. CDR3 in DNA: TGTGCCAGCAGCCCCGAGACCGGGACAGGGAATGAAAAACTGTTTTTT.

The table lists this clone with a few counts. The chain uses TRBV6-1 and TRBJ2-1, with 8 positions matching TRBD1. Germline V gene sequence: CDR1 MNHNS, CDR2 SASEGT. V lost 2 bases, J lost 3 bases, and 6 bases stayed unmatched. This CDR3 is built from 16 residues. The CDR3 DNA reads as TGTGCCAGCAGTGAACTTCAGGGGGCGGGCTACAATGAGCAGTTCTTC. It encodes CASSELQGAGYNEQFF.

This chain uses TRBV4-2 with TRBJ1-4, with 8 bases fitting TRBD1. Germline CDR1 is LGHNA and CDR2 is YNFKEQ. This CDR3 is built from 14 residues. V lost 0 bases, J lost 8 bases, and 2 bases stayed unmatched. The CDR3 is CASSQDRDREKLFF. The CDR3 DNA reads TGTGCCAGCAGCCAAGATCGGGACAGGGAAAAACTGTTTTTT.

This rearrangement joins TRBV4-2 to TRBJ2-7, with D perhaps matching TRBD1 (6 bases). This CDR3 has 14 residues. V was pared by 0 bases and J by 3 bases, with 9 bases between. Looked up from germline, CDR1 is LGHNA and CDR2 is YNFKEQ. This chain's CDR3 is CASSQELTGYEQYF. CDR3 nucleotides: TGTGCCAGCAGCCAAGAGCTGACAGGCTACGAGCAGTACTTC.

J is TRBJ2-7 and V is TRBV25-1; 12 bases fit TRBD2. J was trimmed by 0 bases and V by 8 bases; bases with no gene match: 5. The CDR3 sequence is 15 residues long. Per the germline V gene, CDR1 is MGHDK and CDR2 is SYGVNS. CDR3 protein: CASRLAGDLSYEQYF. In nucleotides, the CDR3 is TGTGCCAGCCGACTAGCGGGAGACCTCTCCTACGAGCAGTACTTC.

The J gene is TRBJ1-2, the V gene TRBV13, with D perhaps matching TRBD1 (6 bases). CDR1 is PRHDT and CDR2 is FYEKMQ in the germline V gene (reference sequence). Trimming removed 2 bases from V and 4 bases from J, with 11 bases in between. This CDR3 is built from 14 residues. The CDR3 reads CASSLQSGVYGYTF. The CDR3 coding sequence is TGTGCCAGCAGCTTACAGTCAGGGGTCTATGGCTACACCTTC.

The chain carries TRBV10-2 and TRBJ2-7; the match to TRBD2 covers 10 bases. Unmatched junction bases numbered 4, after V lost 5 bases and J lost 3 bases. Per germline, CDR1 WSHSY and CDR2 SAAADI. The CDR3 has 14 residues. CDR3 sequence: CASSSGTSVYEQYF. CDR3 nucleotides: TGCGCCAGCAGTAGCGGGACTAGCGTCTACGAGCAGTACTTC.

The chain's CDR3 is CASSPSWDYASYEQYF. The CDR3 region has the DNA TGTGCCAGCAGTCCATCATGGGACTACGCAAGCTACGAGCAGTACTTC. V is TRBV2 and J is TRBJ2-7; the match to TRBD2 covers 7 bases. J gave up 3 bases and V 5 bases, and 13 bases lay outside the gene matches. Germline V gene data show CDR1 as SNHLY and CDR2 as FYNNEI. This CDR3 contains 16 residues.

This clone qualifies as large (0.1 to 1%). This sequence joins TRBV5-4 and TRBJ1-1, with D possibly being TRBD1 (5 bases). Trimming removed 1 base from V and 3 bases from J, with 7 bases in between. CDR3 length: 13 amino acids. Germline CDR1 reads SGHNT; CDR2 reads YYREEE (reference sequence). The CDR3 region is CASSLLGDTEAFF. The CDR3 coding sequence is TGTGCCAGCAGCTTGTTAGGGGACACTGAAGCTTTCTTT.

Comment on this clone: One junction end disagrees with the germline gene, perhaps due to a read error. CDR3 sequence (DNA): TGTGCCAGCAGGGAAGACAGGGGCGAGGCTCAGCCCCAGCATTTT. It specifies CASREDRGEAQPQHF. This rearrangement joins TRBV2 to TRBJ1-5; 8 bases map to TRBD1. The length of the CDR3 is 15 residues. Per germline, CDR1 SNHLY and CDR2 FYNNEI.